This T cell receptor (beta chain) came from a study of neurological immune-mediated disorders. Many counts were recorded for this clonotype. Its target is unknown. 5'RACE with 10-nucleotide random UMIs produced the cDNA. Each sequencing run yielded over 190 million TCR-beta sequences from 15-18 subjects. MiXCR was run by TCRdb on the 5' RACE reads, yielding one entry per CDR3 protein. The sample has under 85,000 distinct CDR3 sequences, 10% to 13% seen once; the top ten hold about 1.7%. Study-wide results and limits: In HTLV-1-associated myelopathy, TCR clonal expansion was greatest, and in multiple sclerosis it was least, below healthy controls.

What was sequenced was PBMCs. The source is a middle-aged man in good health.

CDR3 nucleotide sequence: TGTGCCAGCAGGAGCGGACTAGCGAAGGCCCAGTACTTC. It yields the protein CASRSGLAKAQYF. The J gene is TRBJ2-5, the V gene TRBV6-5; 9 nucleotides match TRBD2. The CDR3 spans 13 residues. The J segment lost 9 bases and the V segment lost 6 bases, leaving 8 bases of the junction unmatched. Germline-derived CDR1 and CDR2 are MNHEY and SVGAGI.